Presented here are 19 T cell receptor beta chains from one specimen sequenced in a study of control samples from healthy donors and cancer patients. Here immunoSEQ multiplex PCR was the method, and the copy in TCRdb shows in-frame clones only, minus some. The profile shows about 180,000 clones, around 90% of them singletons. The sequenced material came from blood. The receptors were sampled from a woman between 50 and 59 years old in good health.

V is TRBV27 and J is TRBJ2-1; D remains ambiguous. The germline V and J ends were trimmed by 2 bases and 1 base, with 12 bases remaining between them. CDR3 length: 16 residues. Per germline, CDR1 MNHEY and CDR2 SMNVEV (reference sequence). DNA for the CDR3: TGTGCCAGCAGTTTAGCTAGTTTCGGGTCCTACAATGAGCAGTTCTTC. Translating it yields CASSLASFGSYNEQFF.

Comment on this clone: Other nucleotide sequences in the sample specify the same CDR3. This rearrangement joins TRBV28 to TRBJ2-3; TRBD2 aligns across 10 bases. CDR3 size: 14 residues. The trim removed 6 bases at V and 5 bases at J, leaving 5 bases unmatched. The germline V gene has CDR1 MDHEN and CDR2 SYDVKM. The CDR3 DNA reads TGTGCCAGCAGCTCTAGCGGGAGAGGAGATACGCAGTATTTT. It specifies CASSSSGRGDTQYF.

This chain links TRBV7-2 with TRBJ1-4; D not certain. CDR3 length: 15 residues. Germline V gives CDR1 SGHTA, CDR2 FQGNSA. Between the trimmed V and J ends, which lost 3 bases and 2 bases, there was a span of 10 bases. The CDR3 DNA follows: TGTGCCAGCAGCTTGTTCCGGGGTACTAATGAAAAACTGTTTTTT. It translates to CASSLFRGTNEKLFF. The full variable domain, rest sourced from reference TRBV7-2 and TRBJ1-4, is GAGVSQSPSNKVTEKGKDVELRCDPISGHTALYWYRQSLGQGLEFLIYFQGNSAPDKSGLPSDRFSAERTGGSVSTLTIQRTQQEDSAVYLCASSLFRGTNEKLFFGSGTQLSVL.

V usage is TRBV30 and J usage is TRBJ2-6; D ambiguous. Trimming left V 3 bases short and J 1 base short, with 10 bases between. CDR1 is GTSNPN, CDR2 SVGIG, per germline (reference sequence). The CDR3 sequence is 15 residues long. The CDR3 loop reads CAWSRLGSGANVLTF. CDR3 bases: TGTGCCTGGAGCCGACTGGGATCTGGGGCCAACGTCCTGACTTTC.

This chain uses TRBV21-1 with TRBJ1-2. TRBV21-1 is assigned pseudogene status. This CDR3 has 19 amino acids. CDR3 loop: CASSKAEARPGPKSNGYTF. Written as DNA, the CDR3 is TGTGCCAGCAGCAAAGCAGAAGCGCGACCGGGTCCTAAAAGCAATGGCTACACCTTC.

The chain is built from TRBV11-2 and TRBJ1-3; D ambiguous. Trimming removed 5 bases at V and 0 bases at J, with 11 bases between. CDR1 SGHAT and CDR2 FQNNGV come from the germline V gene. The CDR3 covers 15 residues. Here the CDR3 reads CASSPQSISGNTIYF. The CDR3 DNA follows: TGTGCCAGCAGCCCACAGTCTATCTCTGGAAACACCATATATTTT.

The V and J genes are TRBV18 and TRBJ2-2; TRBD1 matches 9 bases. V lost 5 bases, J lost 6 bases, and 7 bases stayed unmatched. Germline V gene lookup returns CDR1 KGHSH and CDR2 LQKENI. The CDR3 spans 15 residues. CDR3 bases: TGTGCCAGCTCAACCGGGACAGGGTCGTCCGGGGAGCTGTTTTTT. Amino acid sequence: CASSTGTGSSGELFF.

The J gene is TRBJ1-2, the V gene TRBV6-6, with D tentatively TRBD1 (5 bases). Germline CDR1 is MNHNY and CDR2 is SVGAGI (reference sequence). This CDR3 is 14 amino acids long. V was shortened by 8 bases and J by 4 bases, with 17 bases between the two germline ends. Here the CDR3 reads CASFVGRSGYGYTF. The CDR3 DNA follows: TGTGCCAGCTTCGTGGGGCGTAGTGGCTATGGCTACACCTTC.

The rearrangement joins TRBV11-1 to TRBJ2-7; TRBD1 matches 7 bases. Germline CDR1 is SGHAT and CDR2 is FQDESV (reference sequence). The CDR3 is 14 residues long. Trimming at V came to 4 bases and at J to 2 bases, leaving 5 bases not matched to a gene. This CDR3 reads CASSSTGFAYEQYF. The DNA for the CDR3 is TGTGCCAGCAGCTCGACAGGGTTCGCCTACGAGCAGTACTTC.

The chain joins TRBV2 to TRBJ2-2; no reliable D call. This CDR3 is built from 15 residues. Germline lookup yields CDR1 SNHLY and CDR2 FYNNEI. The V end was cut by 4 bases, the J end by 0 bases, with 9 bases between. CDR3 sequence: CASSAGRSNTGELFF. DNA for the CDR3: TGTGCCAGCAGTGCGGGCCGGTCGAACACCGGGGAGCTGTTTTTT.

This chain links TRBV24-1 with TRBJ2-1; the match to TRBD2 covers 15 bases. The V segment lost 1 base and the J segment 2 bases; nucleotides outside the gene matches: 8. The CDR3 is 20 amino acids. CDR1 KGHDR and CDR2 SFDVKD come from the germline V gene. The DNA for the CDR3 is TGTGCCACCAGTGATTTCGCCGGGACTAGCGGGAGGCGCACCTACAATGAGCAGTTCTTC. Amino acids: CATSDFAGTSGRRTYNEQFF.

The CDR3 loop reads CASSRPDSLNTEAFF. The CDR3 region has the DNA TGTGCCAGCAGTAGGCCGGACAGTTTGAACACTGAAGCTTTCTTT. The chain has TRBV6-6 and TRBJ1-1; maybe TRBD1 (6 bases). Between the trimmed V and J ends, which lost 5 bases and 0 bases, there was a span of 13 bases. This CDR3 spans 15 amino acids. Germline V gene data show CDR1 as MNHNY and CDR2 as SVGAGI (reference sequence).

The chain uses TRBV19 and TRBJ2-7; 10 positions agree with TRBD2. This CDR3 has 14 residues. The V gene end was trimmed by 7 bases and the J gene end by 1 base; junction bases not matched to a gene: 4. Germline V lookup: CDR1 LNHDA, CDR2 SQIVND (reference sequence). CDR3 amino acids: CASTKTSGSYEQYF. Written as DNA, the CDR3 is TGTGCCAGTACCAAGACTAGCGGGTCCTACGAGCAGTACTTC.

The chain recombines TRBV7-2 with TRBJ2-7, with a tentative D call TRBD2 (6 bases). From germline, CDR1 is SGHTA and CDR2 FQGNSA. Trimming pared 2 bases from V and 5 bases from J, leaving 13 bases between. The CDR3 totals 14 residues. CDR3 in amino acids: CASSLSGVRHEQYF. CDR3 nucleotides: TGTGCCAGCAGCTTATCGGGAGTTCGCCACGAGCAGTACTTC.

The chain recombines TRBV5-1 with TRBJ1-5, with D hard to call. The V gene's germline CDR1 is SGHRS and CDR2 YFSETQ. Trimming took 5 bases from V and 3 from J, leaving 9 bases between them. The CDR3 is 13 amino acids. CDR3 DNA sequence: TGCGCCAGCAGACAAAACGCCAATCAGCCCCAGCATTTT. Translating gives CASRQNANQPQHF.

The gene calls are TRBV6-2 or TRBV6-3 and TRBJ2-1; either TRBD1 or TRBD2 may fit D (5 bases each). This CDR3 spans 14 amino acids. Trimming shortened V by 5 bases and J by 7 bases, and 15 bases separated the two germline ends. The germline CDR1 and CDR2 sequences are MNHEY and SVGEGT. CDR3 nucleotide sequence: TGTGCCAGCAGTCGGCCGGGGCAGCCTAATGAGCAGTTCTTC. Its translation: CASSRPGQPNEQFF.

V is TRBV19 and J is TRBJ1-6; perhaps TRBD1 as D (6 bases). Trimming took 1 base from V and 7 from J, leaving 14 bases between them. CDR1 and CDR2 (germline): LNHDA, SQIVND (reference sequence). This CDR3 is 16 amino acids long. In nucleotides, the CDR3 is TGTGCCAGTAGTATAGTCGCAGGGGTACTGAATTCACCCCTCCACTTT. Its translation: CASSIVAGVLNSPLHF.

The chain employs TRBV5-1 and TRBJ2-1; 9 bases match TRBD2. This CDR3 contains 14 residues. V gave up 2 bases and J gave up 8 bases; unmatched junction bases: 5. Germline V CDR1 and CDR2: SGHRS, YFSETQ. The CDR3 region is CASSFGRGGHEQFF. The CDR3 coding sequence is TGCGCCAGCAGCTTTGGGCGGGGGGGCCATGAGCAGTTCTTC.

The rearrangement links TRBV6-2 or TRBV6-3 to TRBJ2-5, with TRBD1 as a possible D gene (6 bases). With 4 bases removed from V and 5 bases from J, the gap between germline ends came to 14 bases. The germline V gene encodes CDR1 MNHEY and CDR2 SVGEGT. The CDR3 has 14 amino acids. CDR3 region: CASSSYRAGETQYF. DNA of the CDR3: TGTGCCAGCAGTTCCTACAGGGCCGGGGAGACCCAGTACTTC.